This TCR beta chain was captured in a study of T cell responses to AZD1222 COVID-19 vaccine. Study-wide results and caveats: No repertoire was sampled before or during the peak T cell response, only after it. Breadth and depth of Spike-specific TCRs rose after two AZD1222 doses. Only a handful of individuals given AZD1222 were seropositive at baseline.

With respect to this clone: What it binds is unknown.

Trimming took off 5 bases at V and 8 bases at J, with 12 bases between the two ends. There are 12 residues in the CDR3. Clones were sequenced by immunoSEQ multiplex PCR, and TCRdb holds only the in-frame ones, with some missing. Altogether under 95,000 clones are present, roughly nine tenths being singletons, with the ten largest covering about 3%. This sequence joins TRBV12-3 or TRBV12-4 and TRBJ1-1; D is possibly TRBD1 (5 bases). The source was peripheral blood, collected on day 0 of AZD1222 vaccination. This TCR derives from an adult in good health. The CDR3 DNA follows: TGTGCCAGCAGTGGGCTGGGGACGGAAGCTTTCTTT. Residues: CASSGLGTEAFF.